A single sample gave rise to the 7 T cell receptor beta chains below, sequenced in a study of cytomegalovirus exposure and HLA in healthy donors. PCR was performed using 60 Vbeta and 13 Jbeta primers. Produced via immunoSEQ multiplex PCR; TCRdb's table is partial and in-frame only. This table holds about 62,000 clones, approximately 80% found once. Specimen: PBMCs. All receptors come from a woman aged 25-40 years in good health and CMV-seronegative.

The chain links TRBV5-1 to TRBJ1-3, with 7 bases fitting TRBD1. V shed 3 bases, J shed 2 bases, and the junction held 8 bases outside the gene matches. There are 16 residues in the CDR3. Germline V lookup: CDR1 SGHRS, CDR2 YFSETQ. The CDR3 is CASSSTPQGTGNTIYF. CDR3 coding DNA: TGCGCCAGCAGCTCAACACCACAGGGGACTGGAAACACCATATATTTT. The variable domain in full, completed from reference TRBV5-1 and TRBJ1-3, reads KAGVTQTPRYLIKTRGQQVTLSCSPISGHRSVSWYQQTPGQGLQFLFEYFSETQRNKGNFPGRFSGRQFSNSRSEMNVSTLELGDSALYLCASSSTPQGTGNTIYFGEGSWLTVV.

This chain joins TRBV4-1 and TRBJ2-7; 9 bases agree with TRBD2. The CDR3 extends over 15 amino acids. CDR1 is MGHRA and CDR2 is YSYEKL in the germline V gene. Trimming took 4 bases from V and 5 from J; bases not matched to a gene: 9. For the CDR3, the DNA is TGCGCCAGCAGCCGTCGGGCTAGCGGGGAGGACGAGCAGTACTTC. It codes for CASSRRASGEDEQYF.

The chain recombines TRBV7-9 with TRBJ1-2; D may be TRBD1 (5 bases). Between the trimmed V and J ends, which lost 3 bases and 2 bases, there was a span of 7 bases. CDR3 length: 13 residues. Germline assignment: CDR1 SEHNR and CDR2 FQNEAQ (reference sequence). The CDR3 DNA follows: TGTGCCAGCAGCTTCCAGGGAAACTATGGCTACACCTTC. As protein: CASSFQGNYGYTF.

This clone has more than one count but fewer than ten. The rearrangement joins TRBV7-9 to TRBJ1-4; TRBD1 might be the D (6 bases). Deletions cut 0 bases from V and 8 bases from J, with 25 bases between. CDR1 and CDR2 (germline): SEHNR, FQNEAQ (reference sequence). This CDR3 is 19 amino acids long. The CDR3 loop is CASSLAQDGGRQVREKLFF. CDR3 DNA sequence: TGTGCCAGCAGCTTAGCGCAAGACGGGGGGCGCCAGGTCCGGGAAAAACTGTTTTTT.

The V and J genes are TRBV11-3 and TRBJ2-3; D is possibly TRBD1 (5 bases). Deletions cut 4 bases from V and 4 bases from J, with 9 bases between. The CDR3 has 13 amino acids. CDR1 SGHNT and CDR2 YENEEA come from the germline V gene. The CDR3: CASSSRGPDTQYF. The CDR3 bases are TGTGCCAGCAGCTCAAGGGGTCCAGATACGCAGTATTTT. Together with reference TRBV11-3 and TRBJ2-3, the CDR3 gives the full variable domain: EAGVVQSPRYKIIEKKQPVAFWCNPISGHNTLYWYLQNLGQGPELLIRYENEEAVDDSQLPKDRFSAERLKGVDSTLKIQPAELGDSAVYLCASSSRGPDTQYFGPGTRLTVL.

The chain has TRBV7-8 and TRBJ2-7; perhaps TRBD1 as D (6 bases). CDR1 and CDR2 from the germline V gene are SGHVS and FQNEAQ. Trimming removed 3 bases from V and 1 base from J, with 13 bases in between. This CDR3 comprises 15 residues. The CDR3 sequence: CASSFPPTGSYEQYF. The CDR3 nucleotides read TGTGCCAGCAGCTTTCCTCCGACAGGTTCCTACGAGCAGTACTTC.

The CDR3: CASSRDKKNYGYTF. The DNA for the CDR3 is TGTGCCAGCAGCCGGGACAAAAAAAACTATGGCTACACCTTC. This chain connects TRBV6-5 to TRBJ1-2; possible D gene TRBD1, 6 bases. The CDR3 sequence is 14 residues long. The V and J ends lost 6 bases and 2 bases respectively, with 13 bases between them. Germline CDR1 MNHEY, CDR2 SVGAGI.